This T cell receptor beta chain was obtained from a study of T cells after yellow fever vaccination. Overall study results and limits: The study re-detected most primary-vaccination clones after the booster (roughly 96% CD4, roughly 85% CD8).

This CDR3 region has 15 residues. Germline loops: CDR1 MDHEN, CDR2 SYDVKM. Trimming cost V 7 bases and J 0 bases; bases outside gene matches: 5. This clonotype was detected a few times. Its antigen is currently unknown. Each CDR3 protein is one row after TCRdb ran MiXCR on the 5' RACE reads. Among under 550,000 distinct CDR3 sequences listed, 20% to 25% were seen once. Sequenced material: PBMCs, taken 21 days after the first yellow fever vaccination. This sequence joins TRBV28 and TRBJ2-3; 9 nucleotides align to TRBD2. This clonotype was sampled from a man in his late teens or twenties who received the YFV17D yellow fever vaccine. CDR3 nucleotides: TGTGCCAGCACCCTAGCGGGGTTAAGCACAGATACGCAGTATTTT. This gives the protein CASTLAGLSTDTQYF.